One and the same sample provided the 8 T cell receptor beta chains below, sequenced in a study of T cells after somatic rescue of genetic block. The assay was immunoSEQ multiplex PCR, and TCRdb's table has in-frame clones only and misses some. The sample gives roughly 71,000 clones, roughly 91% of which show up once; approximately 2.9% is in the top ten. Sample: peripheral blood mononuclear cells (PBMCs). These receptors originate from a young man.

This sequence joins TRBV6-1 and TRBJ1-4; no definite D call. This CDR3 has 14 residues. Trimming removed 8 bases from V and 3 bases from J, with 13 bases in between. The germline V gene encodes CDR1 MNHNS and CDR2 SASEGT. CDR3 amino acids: CASGNRLANEKLFF. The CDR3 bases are TGTGCCAGCGGAAACCGGCTGGCTAATGAAAAACTGTTTTTT.

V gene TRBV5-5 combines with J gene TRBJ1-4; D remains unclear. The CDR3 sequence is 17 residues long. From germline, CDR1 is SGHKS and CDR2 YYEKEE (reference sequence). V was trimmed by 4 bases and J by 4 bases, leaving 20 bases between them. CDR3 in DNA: TGTGCCAGCAGCCCACATAGTTGGGCGGGCAATAATGAAAAACTGTTTTTT. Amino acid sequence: CASSPHSWAGNNEKLFF.

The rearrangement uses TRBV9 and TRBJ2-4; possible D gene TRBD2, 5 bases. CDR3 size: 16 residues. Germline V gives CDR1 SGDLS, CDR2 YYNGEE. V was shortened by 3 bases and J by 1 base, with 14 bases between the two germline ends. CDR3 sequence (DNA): TGTGCCAGCAGCGAGCTGGGAGAGGGTGCCAAAAACATTCAGTACTTC. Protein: CASSELGEGAKNIQYF.

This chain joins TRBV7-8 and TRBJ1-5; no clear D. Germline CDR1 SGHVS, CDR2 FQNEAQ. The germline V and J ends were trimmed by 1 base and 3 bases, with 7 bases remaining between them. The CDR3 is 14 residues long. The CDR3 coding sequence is TGTGCCAGCAGCTTAGTCTGGAACAATCAGCCCCAGCATTTT. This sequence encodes CASSLVWNNQPQHF.

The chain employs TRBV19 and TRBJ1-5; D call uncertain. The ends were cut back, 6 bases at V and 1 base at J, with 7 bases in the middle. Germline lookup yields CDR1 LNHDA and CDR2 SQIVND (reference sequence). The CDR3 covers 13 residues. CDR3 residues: CASRAPSNQPQHF. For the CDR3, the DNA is TGTGCCAGTAGGGCCCCCAGCAATCAGCCCCAGCATTTT.

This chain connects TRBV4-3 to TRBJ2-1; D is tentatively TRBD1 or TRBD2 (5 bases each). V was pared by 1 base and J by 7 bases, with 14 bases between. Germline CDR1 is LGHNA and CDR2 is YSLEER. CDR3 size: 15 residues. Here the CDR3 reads CASSQVGTPRNEQFF. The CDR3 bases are TGCGCCAGCAGCCAAGTTGGGACCCCTCGAAATGAGCAGTTCTTC.

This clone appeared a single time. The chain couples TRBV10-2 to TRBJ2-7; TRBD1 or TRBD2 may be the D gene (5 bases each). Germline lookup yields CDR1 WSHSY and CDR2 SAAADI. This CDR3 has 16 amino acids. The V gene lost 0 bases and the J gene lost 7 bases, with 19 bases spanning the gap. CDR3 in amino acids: CASSESTSQARDEQYF. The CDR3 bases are TGCGCCAGCAGTGAGTCGACGTCACAGGCCCGGGATGAGCAGTACTTC.

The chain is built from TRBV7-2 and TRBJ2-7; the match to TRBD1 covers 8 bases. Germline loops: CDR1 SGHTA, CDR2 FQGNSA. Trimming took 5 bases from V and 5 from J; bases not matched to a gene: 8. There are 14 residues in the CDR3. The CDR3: CASSPRTGLNEQYF. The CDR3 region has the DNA TGTGCCAGCAGCCCCCGGACAGGGTTAAACGAGCAGTACTTC.